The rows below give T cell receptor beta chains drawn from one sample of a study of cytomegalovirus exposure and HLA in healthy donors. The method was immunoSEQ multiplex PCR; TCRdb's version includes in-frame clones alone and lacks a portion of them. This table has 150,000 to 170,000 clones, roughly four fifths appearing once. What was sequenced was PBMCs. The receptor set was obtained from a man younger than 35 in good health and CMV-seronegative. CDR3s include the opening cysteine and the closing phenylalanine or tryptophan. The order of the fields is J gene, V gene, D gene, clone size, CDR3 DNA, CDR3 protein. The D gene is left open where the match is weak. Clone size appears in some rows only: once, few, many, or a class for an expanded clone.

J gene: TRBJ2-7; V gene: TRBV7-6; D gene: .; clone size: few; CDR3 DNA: TGTGCCAGCAGCCCCCAATCAAGTGGGTCGGGTGGCGAGCAGTACTTC; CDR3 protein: CASSPQSSGSGGEQYF
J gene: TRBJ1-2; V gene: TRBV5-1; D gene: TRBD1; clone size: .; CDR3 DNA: TGCGCCAGCAGCTTAGCGACAGGGTCCTCCTATGGCTACACCTTC; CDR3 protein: CASSLATGSSYGYTF
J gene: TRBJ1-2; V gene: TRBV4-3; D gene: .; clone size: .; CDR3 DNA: TGCGCCAGCAGCCAAGATGCGGTGCAGGGAGGATATGGCTACACCTTC; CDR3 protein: CASSQDAVQGGYGYTF
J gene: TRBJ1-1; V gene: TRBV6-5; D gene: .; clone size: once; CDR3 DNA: TGTGCCAGCAGTTTATCGGCGGGGACCGACACTGAAGCTTTCTTT; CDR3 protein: CASSLSAGTDTEAFF
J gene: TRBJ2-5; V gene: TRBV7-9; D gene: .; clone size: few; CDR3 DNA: TGTGCCAGCAGCCCTCAGGTCCCCCAAGAGACCCAGTACTTC; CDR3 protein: CASSPQVPQETQYF
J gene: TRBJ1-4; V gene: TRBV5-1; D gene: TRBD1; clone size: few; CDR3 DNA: TGCGCCAGCAGCCATAGGACAGGGGGTAATGAAAAACTGTTTTTT; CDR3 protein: CASSHRTGGNEKLFF
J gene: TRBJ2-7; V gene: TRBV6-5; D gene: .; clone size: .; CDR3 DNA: TGTGCCAGCAGTTACGGGGGACTCGGCCACGAGCAGTACTTC; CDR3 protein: CASSYGGLGHEQYF
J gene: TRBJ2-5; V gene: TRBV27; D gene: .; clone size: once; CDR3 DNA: TGTGCCAGCAGTTCCACTTACGGACTGTTCCAAGAGACCCAGTACTTC; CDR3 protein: CASSSTYGLFQETQYF
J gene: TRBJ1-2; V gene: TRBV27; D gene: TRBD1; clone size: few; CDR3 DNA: TGTGCCAGCAGTTTAATGACAGGGGATTATGGCTACACCTTC; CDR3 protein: CASSLMTGDYGYTF
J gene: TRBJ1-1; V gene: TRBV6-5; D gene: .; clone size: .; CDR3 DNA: TGTGCCAGCAGTTACTCGATATGGGCCGAAGCTTTCTTT; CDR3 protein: CASSYSIWAEAFF
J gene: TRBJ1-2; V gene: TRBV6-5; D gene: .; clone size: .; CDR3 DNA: TGTGCCAGCACCTCGGGGGGCCGCAACTATGGCTACACCTTC; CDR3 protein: CASTSGGRNYGYTF
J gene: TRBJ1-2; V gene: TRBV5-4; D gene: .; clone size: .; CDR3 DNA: TGTGCCAGCAGCTTGGGATCGAGGAGGTTCATCAGCTATGGCTACACCTTC; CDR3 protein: CASSLGSRRFISYGYTF
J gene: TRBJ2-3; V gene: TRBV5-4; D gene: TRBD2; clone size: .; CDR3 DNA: TGTGCCAGCAGCTTACTCATACTAGCGGGAGGGCCACCAGCGACAGATACGCAGTATTTT; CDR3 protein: CASSLLILAGGPPATDTQYF
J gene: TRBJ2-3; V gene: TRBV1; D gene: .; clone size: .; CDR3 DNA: TGCACCAGCAGCCAAAGCCTGGACCGGTTGCTCGGGACATACCTCACAGATACGCAGTATTTT; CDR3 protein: CTSSQSLDRLLGTYLTDTQYF
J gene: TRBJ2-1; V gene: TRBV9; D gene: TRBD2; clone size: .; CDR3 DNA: TGTGCCAGCAGCGCCCGGGGGACTAGCGGGAGTGGTGAGCAGTTCTTC; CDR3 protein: CASSARGTSGSGEQFF
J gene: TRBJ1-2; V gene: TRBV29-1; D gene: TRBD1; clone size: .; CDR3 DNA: TGCAGCGTTGTTCGGGACAGGGCTAACTATGGCTACACCTTC; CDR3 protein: CSVVRDRANYGYTF
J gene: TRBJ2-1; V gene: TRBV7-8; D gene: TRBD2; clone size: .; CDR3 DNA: TGTGCCAGCAGCTTAGTTGTGTCGGGAGGTGGGCATGAGCAGTTCTTC; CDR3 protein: CASSLVVSGGGHEQFF
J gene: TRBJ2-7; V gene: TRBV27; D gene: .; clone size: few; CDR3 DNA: TGTGCCAGCCCCGGGCCCAATCGGGGTTACGAGCAGTACTTC; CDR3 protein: CASPGPNRGYEQYF
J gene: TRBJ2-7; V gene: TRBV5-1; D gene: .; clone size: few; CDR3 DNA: TGCGCCAGCAGCCCGGACACGTCCTCCTACGAGCAGTACTTC; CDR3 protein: CASSPDTSSYEQYF
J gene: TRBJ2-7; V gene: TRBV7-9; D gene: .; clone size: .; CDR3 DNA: TGTTCCAGCACCCCCTCGGGGGCCTACGAGCAGTACTTC; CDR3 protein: CSSTPSGAYEQYF
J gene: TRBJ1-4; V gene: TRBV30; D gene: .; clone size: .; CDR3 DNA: TGTGCCTACCCGGGACTTCCTCAGTCCCTGTTTTTT; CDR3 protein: CAYPGLPQSLFF
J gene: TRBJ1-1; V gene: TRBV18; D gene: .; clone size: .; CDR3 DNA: TGTGCCAGCTCACCAGGACGGGATGAAGCTTTCTTT; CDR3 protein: CASSPGRDEAFF
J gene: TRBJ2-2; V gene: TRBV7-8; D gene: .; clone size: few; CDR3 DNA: TGTGCCAGCAGCTTACGGGATCACAACACCGGGGAGCTGTTTTTT; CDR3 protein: CASSLRDHNTGELFF
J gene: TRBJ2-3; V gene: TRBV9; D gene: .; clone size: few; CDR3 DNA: TGTGCCAGCAGCGTAGCCGGAGCGATGACAGATACGCAGTATTTT; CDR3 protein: CASSVAGAMTDTQYF
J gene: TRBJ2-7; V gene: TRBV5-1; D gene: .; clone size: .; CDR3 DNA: TGCGCCAGCAGCTTGACAGGGTCGACGGGCGAGCAGTACTTC; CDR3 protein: CASSLTGSTGEQYF
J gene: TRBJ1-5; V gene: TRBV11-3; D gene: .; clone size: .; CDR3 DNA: TGTGCCAGCAGCTTAGATGGGGGAGGGGAAGTTCAGCCCCAGCATTTT; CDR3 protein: CASSLDGGGEVQPQHF
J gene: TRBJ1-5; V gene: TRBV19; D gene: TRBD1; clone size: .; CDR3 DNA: TGTGCCAGTAGCTTTCAGGGGGCAGGAAATCAGCCCCAGCATTTT; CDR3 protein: CASSFQGAGNQPQHF
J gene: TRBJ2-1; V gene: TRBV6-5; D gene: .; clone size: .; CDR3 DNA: TGTGCCAGCAGTTACAGCGGAAGCTCCTACAATGAGCAGTTCTTC; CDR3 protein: CASSYSGSSYNEQFF
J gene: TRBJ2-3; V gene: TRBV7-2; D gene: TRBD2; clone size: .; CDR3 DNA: TGTGCCAGCAGCTTAGCGGGAGGGTGGGCAGATACGCAGTATTTT; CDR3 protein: CASSLAGGWADTQYF
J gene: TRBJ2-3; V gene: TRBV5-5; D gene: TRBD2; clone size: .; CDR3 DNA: TGTGCCAGCAGCTTGACTAGCGGGTACACAGATACGCAGTATTTT; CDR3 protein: CASSLTSGYTDTQYF
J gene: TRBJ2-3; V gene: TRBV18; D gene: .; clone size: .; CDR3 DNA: TGTGCCAGCTCACCACCGGGACTTAGTAGCCGAGGAGATACGCAGTATTTT; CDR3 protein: CASSPPGLSSRGDTQYF
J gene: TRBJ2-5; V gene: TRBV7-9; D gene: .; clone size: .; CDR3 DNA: TGTGCCAGCAGCTTAGTCGCTTGGGGTGGCGGACATGAAGAGACCCAGTACTTC; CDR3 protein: CASSLVAWGGGHEETQYF
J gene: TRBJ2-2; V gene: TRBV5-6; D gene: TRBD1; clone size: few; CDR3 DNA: TGTGCCAGCAGCTCCTACATTGGACAGGTGGACACCGGGGAGCTGTTTTTT; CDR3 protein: CASSSYIGQVDTGELFF
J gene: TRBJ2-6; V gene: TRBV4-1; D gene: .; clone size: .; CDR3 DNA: TGCGCCAGCAGCCCTCTGTCAAAGCAAGCTGGGGCCAACGTCCTGACTTTC; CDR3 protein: CASSPLSKQAGANVLTF
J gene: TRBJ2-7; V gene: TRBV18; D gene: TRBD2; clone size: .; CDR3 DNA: TGTGCCAGCTCCTGGGGGCTAGCGGGCAACTACGAGCAGTACTTC; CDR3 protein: CASSWGLAGNYEQYF
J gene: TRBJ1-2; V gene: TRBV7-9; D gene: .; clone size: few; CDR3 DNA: TGTGCGGGGGGGGTAGACTATGGCTACACCTTC; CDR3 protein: CAGGVDYGYTF
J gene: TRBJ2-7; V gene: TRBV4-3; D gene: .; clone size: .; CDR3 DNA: TGCGCCAGCAGCCAAGTCTGGTGGAGGGCGAGCTCCTACGAGCAGTACTTC; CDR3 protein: CASSQVWWRASSYEQYF
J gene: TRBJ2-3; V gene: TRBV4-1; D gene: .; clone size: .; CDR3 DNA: TGCGCCAGCAGCCAAGTAGGACGGGAGTATGGCACAGATACGCAGTATTTT; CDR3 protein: CASSQVGREYGTDTQYF
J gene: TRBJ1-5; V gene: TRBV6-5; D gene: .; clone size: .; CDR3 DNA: TGTGCCAGCAGTTACAGGGGATTGACAGGCGGGCCCCAGCATTTT; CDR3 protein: CASSYRGLTGGPQHF
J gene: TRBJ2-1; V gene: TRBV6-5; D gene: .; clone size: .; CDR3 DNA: TGTGCCAGCAGTACCCCAGGAGGGGATGAGCAGTTCTTC; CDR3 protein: CASSTPGGDEQFF
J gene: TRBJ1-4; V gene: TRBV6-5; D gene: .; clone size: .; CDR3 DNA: TGTGCCAGCAGTTTTAGCGGGGGCGAAAAACTGTTTTTT; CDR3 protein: CASSFSGGEKLFF
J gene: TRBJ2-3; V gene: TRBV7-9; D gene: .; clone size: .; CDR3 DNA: TGTGCCAGCAGCTTAGGAGGTTTCACAGATACGCAGTATTTT; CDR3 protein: CASSLGGFTDTQYF
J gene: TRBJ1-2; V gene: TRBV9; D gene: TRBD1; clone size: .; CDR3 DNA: TGTGCCAGCAGCATCGACGGGACAGGTCTTTTCGGCTACACCTTC; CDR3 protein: CASSIDGTGLFGYTF
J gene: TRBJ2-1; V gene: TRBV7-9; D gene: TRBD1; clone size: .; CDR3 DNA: TGTTCCAGCAGCCCTCGGGACAGATGGGTGGATGAGCAGTTCTTC; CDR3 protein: CSSSPRDRWVDEQFF
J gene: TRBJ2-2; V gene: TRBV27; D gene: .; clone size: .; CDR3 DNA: TGTGCCAGCAGTCCCCATCGGACAATGAACACCGGGGAGCTGTTTTTT; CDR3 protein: CASSPHRTMNTGELFF
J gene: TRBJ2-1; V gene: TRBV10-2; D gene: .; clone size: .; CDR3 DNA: TGCGCCAGCAGTGATGGACAGAGCGTGATTAATGAGCAGTTCTTC; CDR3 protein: CASSDGQSVINEQFF
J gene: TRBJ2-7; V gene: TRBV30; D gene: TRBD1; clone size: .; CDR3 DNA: TGTGCCTGGAGGGACAGGGGGATCTACGAGCAGTACTTC; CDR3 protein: CAWRDRGIYEQYF
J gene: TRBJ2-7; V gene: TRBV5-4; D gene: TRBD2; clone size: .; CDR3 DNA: TGTGCCAGCACCTCGATAGCGGGAGGAGGCGAGCAGTACTTC; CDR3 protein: CASTSIAGGGEQYF
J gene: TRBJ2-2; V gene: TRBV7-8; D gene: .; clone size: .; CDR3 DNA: TGTGCCAGCAGCCCGGAGGCTAACACCGGGGAGCTGTTTTTT; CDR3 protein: CASSPEANTGELFF